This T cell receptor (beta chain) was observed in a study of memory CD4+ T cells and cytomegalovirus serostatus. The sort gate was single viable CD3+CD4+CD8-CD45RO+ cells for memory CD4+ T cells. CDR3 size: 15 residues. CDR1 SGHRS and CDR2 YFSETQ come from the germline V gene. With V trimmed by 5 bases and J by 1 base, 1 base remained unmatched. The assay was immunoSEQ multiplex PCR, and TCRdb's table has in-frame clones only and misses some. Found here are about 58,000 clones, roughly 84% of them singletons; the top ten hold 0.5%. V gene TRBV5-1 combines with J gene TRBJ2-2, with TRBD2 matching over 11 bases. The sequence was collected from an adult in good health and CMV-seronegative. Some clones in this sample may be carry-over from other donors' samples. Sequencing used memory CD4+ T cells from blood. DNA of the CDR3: TGCGCCAGCAGGCTAGCGGGAGGGAACACCGGGGAGCTGTTTTTT. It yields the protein CASRLAGGNTGELFF.